This TCR beta chain was identified in a study of T cell repertoires and HLA-DP antigens. Germline CDR1 and CDR2: MDHEN and SYDVKM. After removal of 4 bases from V and 7 bases from J, the junction contained 11 bases not matched to a gene. The CDR3 totals 16 residues. Study-level results: Naive and memory CD4+ cells were analysed together, not apart.

The table came from immunoSEQ multiplex PCR; TCRdb's copy has only in-frame clones and leaves some out. This sample has about 89,000 clones, with approximately 89% found just once. Details on this clone: As yet, its antigen is unknown.

This receptor was taken from a man between 45 and 60 years old in good health and CMV-seronegative. Sequencing used CD4+ T cells from PBMCs. J is TRBJ2-1 and V is TRBV28; 9 bases agree with TRBD2. The CDR3 here is CASSSEAGGPRNEQFF. In nucleotides, the CDR3 is TGTGCCAGCAGTTCCGAGGCGGGAGGGCCAAGAAATGAGCAGTTCTTC.